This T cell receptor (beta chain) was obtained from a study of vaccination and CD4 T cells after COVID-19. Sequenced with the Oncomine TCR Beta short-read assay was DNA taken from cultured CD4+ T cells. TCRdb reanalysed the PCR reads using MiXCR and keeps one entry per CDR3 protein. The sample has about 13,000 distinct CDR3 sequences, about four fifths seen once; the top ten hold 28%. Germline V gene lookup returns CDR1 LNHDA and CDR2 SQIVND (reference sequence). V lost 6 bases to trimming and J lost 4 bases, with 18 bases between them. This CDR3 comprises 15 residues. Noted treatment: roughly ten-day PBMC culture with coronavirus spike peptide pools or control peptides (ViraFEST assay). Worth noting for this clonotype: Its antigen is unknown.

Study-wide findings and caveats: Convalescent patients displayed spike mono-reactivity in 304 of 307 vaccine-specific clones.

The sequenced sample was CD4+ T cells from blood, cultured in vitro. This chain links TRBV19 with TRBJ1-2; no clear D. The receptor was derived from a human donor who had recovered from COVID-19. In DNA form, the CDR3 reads TGTGCCAGTAGGGCTGGCCGGGCCCGGGCCTATGGCTACACCTTC. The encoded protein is CASRAGRARAYGYTF.